Below are 11 T cell receptor beta chains sequenced from a single sample in a study of T-cell reconstitution after alpha-beta-depleted transplantation in children. Preparation of the TCRbeta library involved a method that used unique molecular identifiers. TCRdb independently ran MiXCR on the PCR reads; one entry per CDR3 protein. In the table there are 440,000 or so distinct CDR3 sequences, 11% of which are singletons. The sample was PBMCs from the stem cell graft donor, taken from the stem cell graft. The receptors here all came from a human donor who donated a stem cell graft to a child with acute myeloid leukemia.

The gene calls are TRBV3-1 and TRBJ1-2; tentative D call: TRBD1 (5 bases). The V gene lost 1 base and the J gene lost 2 bases, with 11 bases spanning the gap. This CDR3 contains 15 residues. The germline CDR1 and CDR2 sequences are LGHDT and YNNKEL (reference sequence). CDR3 DNA sequence: TGTGCCAGCAGCCAAGTGCAGGGAAGGAACTATGGCTACACCTTC. Translated, it gives CASSQVQGRNYGYTF.

This clonotype has just a few counts. The chain carries TRBV4-3 and TRBJ2-3, with no clear D. The length of the CDR3 is 14 residues. CDR1 and CDR2 (germline): LGHNA, YSLEER. Between the trimmed V and J ends, which lost 2 bases and 2 bases, there was a span of 8 bases. CDR3 bases: TGCGCCAGCAGCCAATTCGCGTACACAGATACGCAGTATTTT. Its protein product is CASSQFAYTDTQYF.

The V gene is TRBV6-5, the J gene TRBJ2-5, with 12 bases aligning to TRBD2. Trimming cost V 4 bases and J 5 bases; bases outside gene matches: 11. The CDR3 consists of 17 residues. The V gene's germline CDR1 is MNHEY and CDR2 SVGAGI. The CDR3 bases are TGTGCCAGCAGTTCGGGGAGGGGACTAGCGGGCGTGGAGACCCAGTACTTC. This encodes CASSSGRGLAGVETQYF.

The J gene is TRBJ2-3, the V gene TRBV5-1; 8 bases line up with TRBD1. The V segment lost 4 bases and the J segment 3 bases; nucleotides outside the gene matches: 10. Germline V gene sequence: CDR1 SGHRS, CDR2 YFSETQ. The CDR3 is 16 amino acids. The CDR3 spells CASSPGQGLRTDTQYF. DNA of the CDR3: TGCGCCAGCAGCCCCGGACAGGGACTGAGAACAGATACGCAGTATTTT.

This clonotype was detected only a few times. Here the CDR3 reads CASSVAAGGSGNTIYF. The CDR3 region has the DNA TGTGCCAGCAGCGTAGCGGCAGGGGGCTCTGGAAACACCATATATTTT. V gene TRBV9 combines with J gene TRBJ1-3, with 7 bases lining up with TRBD1. This CDR3 is built from 16 residues. Looked up from germline, CDR1 is SGDLS and CDR2 is YYNGEE. V gave up 0 bases and J gave up 0 bases; unmatched junction bases: 3.

The chain couples TRBV5-1 to TRBJ2-1; a weak D match, TRBD2 (6 bases). V was trimmed by 8 bases and J by 4 bases, leaving 13 bases between them. The CDR3 runs to 13 residues. Per the germline V gene, CDR1 is SGHRS and CDR2 is YFSETQ. CDR3 DNA: TGCGCCAGTAACCGGGACTCATACAATGAGCAGTTCTTC. This codes for CASNRDSYNEQFF. The full variable domain, with the rest looked up from reference TRBV5-1 and TRBJ2-1, is KAGVTQTPRYLIKTRGQQVTLSCSPISGHRSVSWYQQTPGQGLQFLFEYFSETQRNKGNFPGRFSGRQFSNSRSEMNVSTLELGDSALYLCASNRDSYNEQFFGPGTRLTVL.

This clonotype was seen a handful of times. The rearrangement uses TRBV12-3 or TRBV12-4 and TRBJ2-1; 12 nucleotides agree with TRBD2. CDR3 length equals 14 residues. J gave up 10 bases and V 2 bases, and 3 bases lay outside the gene matches. CDR3 nucleotide sequence: TGTGCCAGCAGTTTACTAGCGGGAGGGGGGGAGCAGTTCTTC. Its protein product is CASSLLAGGGEQFF.

This clonotype was detected ten times or more. The rearrangement uses TRBV29-1 and TRBJ2-7; possibly TRBD1 for D (5 bases). V was clipped by 2 bases and J by 2 bases, with 7 bases between them. Germline CDR1 is SQVTM and CDR2 is ANQGSEA. The CDR3 covers 12 residues. The CDR3 sequence: CSVERQPYEQYF. CDR3 DNA: TGCAGCGTTGAACGACAGCCCTACGAGCAGTACTTC.

Only a few counts were recorded for this clonotype. The chain joins TRBV7-2 to TRBJ2-3; no definite D call. CDR1 and CDR2 (germline): SGHTA, FQGNSA. The CDR3 consists of 14 residues. V was trimmed by 1 base and J by 6 bases, leaving 11 bases between them. CDR3: CASSLGWAPDTQYF. The CDR3 DNA sequence: TGTGCCAGCAGCTTAGGTTGGGCCCCGGATACGCAGTATTTT.

In its sample, this clonotype was seen a few times. CDR3: CASTGATEAFF. As DNA, the CDR3 is TGTGCCAGCACCGGAGCCACTGAAGCTTTCTTT. The gene calls are TRBV25-1 and TRBJ1-1; D not certain. The CDR3 runs 11 residues. The germline V gene encodes CDR1 MGHDK and CDR2 SYGVNS. V was shortened by 7 bases and J by 4 bases, with 7 bases between the two germline ends.

V gene TRBV5-1 combines with J gene TRBJ2-1, with 8 bases aligning to TRBD2. CDR3 length equals 16 residues. The germline V gene encodes CDR1 SGHRS and CDR2 YFSETQ. Unmatched junction bases numbered 4, after V lost 2 bases and J lost 0 bases. Here the CDR3 DNA reads TGCGCCAGCAGCTTCCTACGGGGGGGCTCCTACAATGAGCAGTTCTTC. Encoded protein: CASSFLRGGSYNEQFF.